This T cell receptor (beta chain) emerged from a study of human T cells and chemical hapten exposure (dated by TCRdb to the early 2020s). Context from the whole study: For sensitization, 2% DPC in acetone was applied to a roughly 2 cm by roughly 2 cm area of upper inner arm skin. Most of the patients in the cohort were female, and the cohort covered alopecia areata with under or over 50% scalp involvement, alopecia totalis and alopecia universalis. Throughout the study period of approximately 23 weeks, patients also received therapeutic DPC doses to the scalp every week. Roughly 30 alopecia patients gave blood for TCR sequencing at one to four time points (pre-sensitization, 2, 6 and 24 weeks). Peripheral blood TCR repertoire changes were tracked in vivo in alopecia patients during primary and secondary sensitization to the hapten diphenylcyclopropenone (DPC). Patch testing was performed on the upper back with Finn chambers containing 0.01% DPC, and the patch tests were scored after 6 days according to International Contact Dermatitis Research Group standards. Libraries were pooled for sequencing, and per-sample TCR yields varied mainly because of small differences in library volumes within the pool. Blood samples were taken from patients before sensitization (week 0) and then at 2, 6 and about 24 weeks after DPC sensitization. Overall study outcomes, separate from this receptor: Because every patient had alopecia, a presumed autoimmune disease, the patients' immune response might differ from that of healthy individuals. Patch test score was positively correlated with the number of PT1 expanded TCRs, with significance at thresholds 8, 16 and 32 but not at 4. After repeated subsampling, changes were observed in the strength of the expansion versus patch-test correlation and in the threshold at which the correlation became significant. Expanded TCRs formed significantly more large CDR3 similarity clusters than pre-sensitization or healthy control sets, consistent with antigen-driven responses. DPC sensitization did not change how many TCRs were above 1 in 1000 frequency, and no evidence was found of alterations in global repertoire structure.

Trimming takes 5 bases off V and 4 bases off J; junction bases not matched to a gene: 9. Looking up the germline V gene (reference sequence) yields CDR1 DFQATT and CDR2 SNEGSKA. Spanning cysteine to phenylalanine, the CDR3 consists of 15 amino acids. CDR3 DNA only is kept here, 45 bases in frame from base 1. This sample's time point label indicates: patch test 1, 2 weeks after DPC sensitization. The treatment or condition label of this sample denotes: therapeutic diphenylcyclopropenone sensitization with weekly scalp DPC. At each patch-test visit, blood was drawn before the patch test was applied. Patients were considered eligible if aged 18 to 70, diagnosed with alopecia and deemed suitable for DPC therapy, and patients were excluded if pregnant. Total RNA was extracted from unfractionated whole blood collected in Tempus Blood RNA tubes. The library was produced with RACE. The sequencer listed for this sample is NextSeq 500. During library preparation, unique molecular identifiers were attached to individual cDNA molecules so that TCRs could be counted quantitatively and reproducibly. Each blood RNA sample was used to sequence both TCR alpha and TCR beta chains. In the authors' own workflow: A median of approximately 96,000 TCRs per sample was observed, with a range of roughly 23,224 to 700,000. The Decombinator software suite was used to annotate the V, J and CDR3 of the TCR reads. For the PS versus PT1 abundance plots, all samples were subsampled to the same number of TCRs (28,000). Expanded TCRs were defined as absent before sensitization and observed at least eight times at the 2-week time point. Through fastp at Q25 and MiXCR, TCRdb rebuilt clones from the public reads, retaining in-frame beta chains. Duplicate CDR3 protein sequences are folded into a single record with the most common DNA and genes. The authors' filters were not applied to this entry. The sample table holds 85,000 or so distinct CDR3 sequences, of which approximately 11% were seen once. Of the sample, around 4.2% is held by the ten largest clones.

This clonotype has a handful of counts. Its antigen specificity is not known. No base-level quality is on record; no much larger clone is a single base apart. The sample here was whole blood, taken in connection with sensitization to the hapten diphenylcyclopropenone (DPC). The sequence came from a woman in her forties or fifties with alopecia areata. Some clones in this sample may be carry-over from other donors' samples. The chain joins TRBV20-1 to TRBJ2-3, and 10 junctional nucleotides match TRBD2. The DNA is TGCAGTGCTCCCGGGGTAGCGGGGGGCCCAGATACGCAGTATTTT. This sequence encodes CSAPGVAGGPDTQYF.